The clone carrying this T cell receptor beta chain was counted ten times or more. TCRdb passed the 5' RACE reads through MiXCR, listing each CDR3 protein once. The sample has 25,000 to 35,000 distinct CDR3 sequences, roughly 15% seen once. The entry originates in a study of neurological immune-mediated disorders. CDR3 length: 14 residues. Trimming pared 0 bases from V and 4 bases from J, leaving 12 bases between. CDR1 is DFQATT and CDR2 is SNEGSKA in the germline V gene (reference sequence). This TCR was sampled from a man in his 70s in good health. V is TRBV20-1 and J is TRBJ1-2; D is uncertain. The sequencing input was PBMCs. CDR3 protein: CSARDGNSIYGYTF. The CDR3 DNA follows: TGCAGTGCTAGAGATGGGAACAGCATCTATGGCTACACCTTC.